These 18 T cell receptor beta chains share one sample of origin, sequenced in a study of shared clonotypes between healthy human individuals (dated by TCRdb to 2020 to 2022). The method behind the library was the immunoSEQ multiplex PCR assay. Held by TCRdb, this immuneACCESS table contains in-frame sequences only and omits some clones. Under half of the omission traces to an unresolved V gene where checked; the cause of the rest is unknown. This sample has about 1 million clones in its table, and 65% to 75% of those were observed once. About 1.5% of the sample goes to the ten largest clones. Material: memory CD4+ T cells sorted from blood. The meaning of the sample's cell subset or site label: CD45RA-negative fraction. Receptors were obtained from a man between 18 and 35 years old in good health.

The chain uses TRBV2 and TRBJ2-1; D is ambiguous. Trimming pared 8 bases from V and 4 bases from J, leaving 6 bases between. The CDR3 is 11 residues long. Looked up from germline, CDR1 is SNHLY and CDR2 is FYNNEI. The CDR3 reads CASYSYNEQFF. The CDR3 region has the DNA TGTGCCAGCTACTCGTACAATGAGCAGTTCTTC.

This clone came up once. The DNA of the CDR3 is TGTGCCAGCAGTCAGGCAGGGGGATACGAGCAGTACTTC. It is translated as CASSQAGGYEQYF. The chain links TRBV6-1 to TRBJ2-7, with 7 bases that match TRBD1. Losses at the gene ends were 5 bases for V and 4 bases for J; bases not matched to a gene: 5. This CDR3 spans 13 amino acids. Germline V gene lookup returns CDR1 MNHNS and CDR2 SASEGT.

The chain recombines TRBV19 with TRBJ2-2, with D hard to call. The CDR3 is 17 amino acids. V lost 9 bases and J 7 bases, leaving 27 bases between the germline ends. Per the germline V gene, CDR1 is LNHDA and CDR2 is SQIVND (reference sequence). CDR3 region: CASYRTTAPDRVGELFF. CDR3 coding DNA: TGTGCCAGCTACAGAACAACGGCCCCCGACCGCGTCGGGGAGCTGTTTTTT. The entire variable domain, with the rest obtained from reference TRBV19 and TRBJ2-2, is as follows: DGGITQSPKYLFRKEGQNVTLSCEQNLNHDAMYWYRQDPGQGLRLIYYSQIVNDFQKGDIAEGYSVSREKKESFPLTVTSAQKNPTAFYLCASYRTTAPDRVGELFFGEGSRLTVL.

The chain couples TRBV4-1 to TRBJ2-1, with TRBD2 matching over 7 bases. Germline V lookup: CDR1 MGHRA, CDR2 YSYEKL. After removal of 1 base from V and 6 bases from J, the junction contained 6 bases not matched to a gene. CDR3 length equals 15 residues. DNA of the CDR3: TGCGCCAGCAGCCAAGTAGGACTAGGCGGCAATGAGCAGTTCTTC. It is translated as CASSQVGLGGNEQFF.

This clone was observed a handful of times. This rearrangement joins TRBV5-1 to TRBJ2-1; 11 bases are shared with TRBD2. CDR1 SGHRS and CDR2 YFSETQ come from the germline V gene. The V segment lost 0 bases and the J segment 11 bases; nucleotides outside the gene matches: 7. CDR3 length: 15 amino acids. CDR3 sequence (DNA): TGCGCCAGCAGCTTGGAGGGTAGCGGGGGGGCAAAGCAGTTCTTC. Translation gives CASSLEGSGGAKQFF.

The rearrangement joins TRBV6-1 to TRBJ1-1; D is ambiguous. The CDR3 sequence is 12 residues long. V dropped 6 bases and J dropped 5 bases, with 10 bases sitting between them. Germline assignment: CDR1 MNHNS and CDR2 SASEGT. For the CDR3, the DNA is TGTGCCAGCAGCCGGGGTGAAACTGAAGCTTTCTTT. Translated: CASSRGETEAFF.

This chain connects TRBV30 to TRBJ1-1; unclear D gene. Germline-derived CDR1 and CDR2 are GTSNPN and SVGIG (reference sequence). Trimming left V 1 base short and J 0 bases short, with 15 bases between. This CDR3 has 16 amino acids. The CDR3 reads CAWSGPRRSMNTEAFF. In DNA form, the CDR3 reads TGTGCCTGGAGTGGCCCACGAAGGTCCATGAACACTGAAGCTTTCTTT.

As regards this clone: Additional DNA sequences in this sample encode the identical CDR3. The chain couples TRBV7-3 to TRBJ1-6; possible D gene TRBD1, 5 bases. In germline, CDR1 is SGHTA, CDR2 FQGTGA. This CDR3 has 13 residues. V gave up 0 bases and J gave up 8 bases, with 5 bases separating them. The CDR3 is CASSLTRDSPLHF. The CDR3 DNA follows: TGTGCCAGCAGCTTAACCAGGGATTCACCCCTCCACTTT.

This clone was detected only a few times. V usage is TRBV7-2 and J usage is TRBJ2-2, with unresolved D. Germline V gene lookup returns CDR1 SGHTA and CDR2 FQGNSA. The CDR3 contains 15 residues. V dropped 7 bases and J dropped 7 bases, with 19 bases sitting between them. The CDR3 sequence: CASTGGQSFGGELFF. The CDR3 region has the DNA TGTGCCAGCACAGGTGGGCAGTCTTTCGGCGGGGAGCTGTTTTTT.

The chain recombines TRBV19 with TRBJ2-6; TRBD2 aligns across 9 bases. V lost 5 bases and J lost 2; bases outside the gene matches: 10. Per germline, CDR1 LNHDA and CDR2 SQIVND (reference sequence). There are 18 residues in the CDR3. CDR3 in DNA: TGTGCCAGTAGTGGAGTAGCGGGAGCCCTACCTGGGGCCAACGTCCTGACTTTC. It codes for CASSGVAGALPGANVLTF.

This clone was found once. The chain employs TRBV11-3 and TRBJ1-6; unclear D gene. This CDR3 contains 14 residues. V lost 2 bases, J lost 10 bases, and 12 bases lay in between. Germline CDR1 is SGHNT and CDR2 is YENEEA. CDR3 protein: CASSLKGGDSPLHF. CDR3 nucleotides: TGTGCCAGCAGCTTAAAGGGTGGTGACTCACCCCTCCACTTT.

The V call is TRBV19, the J call TRBJ2-7; D perhaps matches TRBD2 (5 bases). V was pared by 2 bases and J by 6 bases, with 11 bases between. The CDR3 covers 13 residues. Germline assignment: CDR1 LNHDA and CDR2 SQIVND (reference sequence). Here the CDR3 reads CASSIRPGSEQYF. CDR3 nucleotides: TGTGCCAGTAGTATAAGGCCTGGGAGCGAGCAGTACTTC.

The chain couples TRBV27 to TRBJ1-3, with D possibly matching TRBD1 (6 bases). V dropped 4 bases and J dropped 2 bases, with 6 bases sitting between them. Germline lookup yields CDR1 MNHEY and CDR2 SMNVEV (reference sequence). The CDR3 totals 13 residues. This chain's CDR3 is CASSYRAGNTIYF. Written as DNA, the CDR3 is TGTGCCAGCAGTTACAGGGCTGGAAACACCATATATTTT.

This rearrangement joins TRBV18 to TRBJ2-7, with D tentatively TRBD2 (6 bases). The CDR3 extends over 14 amino acids. Looked up from germline, CDR1 is KGHSH and CDR2 is LQKENI. V lost 5 bases to trimming and J lost 0 bases, with 11 bases between them. The chain's CDR3 is CASSSSASSYEQYF. The CDR3 DNA reads as TGTGCCAGCTCATCTAGCGCCAGCTCCTACGAGCAGTACTTC. Combining the CDR3 with reference TRBV18 and TRBJ2-7 gives the whole variable domain NAGVMQNPRHLVRRRGQEARLRCSPMKGHSHVYWYRQLPEEGLKFMVYLQKENIIDESGMPKERFSAEFPKEGPSILRIQQVVRGDSAAYFCASSSSASSYEQYFGPGTRLTVT.

CDR3 nucleotides: TGCGCCAGCAGCCAAGATCCCGGGACAACCGGAAACACCATATATTTT. Protein: CASSQDPGTTGNTIYF. V gene TRBV4-1 combines with J gene TRBJ1-3; D may be TRBD1 (6 bases). V lost 0 bases, J lost 4 bases, and 13 bases lay in between. The CDR3 is made up of 16 amino acids. Germline CDR1 and CDR2: MGHRA and YSYEKL.

V usage is TRBV5-1 and J usage is TRBJ2-5, with TRBD2 identical over 11 bases. Trimming took 1 base from V and 1 from J; bases not matched to a gene: 6. This CDR3 is built from 17 residues. Per germline, CDR1 SGHRS and CDR2 YFSETQ. CDR3 coding DNA: TGCGCCAGCAGCTTGACTAGCGGGGGCCTGGCCCAAGAGACCCAGTACTTC. Residues: CASSLTSGGLAQETQYF.

The V call is TRBV11-2, the J call TRBJ1-2, with a tentative D call TRBD1 (5 bases). Between the trimmed V and J ends, which lost 1 base and 2 bases, there was a span of 11 bases. Germline V gene lookup returns CDR1 SGHAT and CDR2 FQNNGV. CDR3 size: 15 residues. The CDR3 sequence: CASSLVSGDNYGYTF. DNA for the CDR3: TGTGCCAGCAGCTTAGTTTCGGGGGACAACTATGGCTACACCTTC.

Note on this clone: The same CDR3 also results from other DNA sequences found in this sample. This chain joins TRBV2 and TRBJ2-2; perhaps TRBD2 as D (6 bases). Germline CDR1 SNHLY, CDR2 FYNNEI. The CDR3 length is 13 residues. V lost 6 bases and J 3 bases, leaving 8 bases between the germline ends. Written as DNA, the CDR3 is TGTGCCAGCAGCGGGAGTCACACCGGGGAGCTGTTTTTT. Amino acids: CASSGSHTGELFF.